Listed below are T cell receptor beta chains from one sample, sequenced in a study of T cell responses to AZD1222 COVID-19 vaccine. Data came from immunoSEQ multiplex PCR; TCRdb stores just in-frame clones and leaves some out. The table has about 270,000 clones, roughly 93% seen once. Sequenced here: peripheral blood, sampled 28 days after the second AZD1222 dose. Receptor source: an adult who received the AZD1222 COVID-19 vaccine. The CDR3 runs from the conserved cysteine through the conserved F or W. The D gene is left open where the match is weak. Clone size is not always given. Where it is, it says once, few, many or a class for expanded clones.

d_gene,abundance,v_gene,CDR3aa
.,.,TRBV27,CASSQGGVGEKLFF
.,.,TRBV9,CASSVGESNTEAFF
.,.,TRBV3-1/TRBV3-2,CASSPLGGTEAFF
.,.,TRBV6-5,CASSLGSEQFF
.,once,TRBV6-6,CASRPSGARDTGELFF
.,.,TRBV13,CASSLFGSTEAFF
.,.,TRBV28,CASTVNTGELFF
.,.,TRBV28,CASSLWGTPFDYGYTF
TRBD1,.,TRBV7-9,CASVGRGGTSYEQYF
TRBD2,.,TRBV7-2,CASSLVSGGSSYEQYF
TRBD1,.,TRBV18,CASGRGYTYEQYF
.,few,TRBV27,CASSFKRGVQETQYF
.,.,TRBV27,CASSSGTGAFF
TRBD2,.,TRBV3-1/TRBV3-2,CASSQAGGGSYEQYF
.,.,TRBV19,CASSIFRPNTEAFF
TRBD1,.,TRBV5-6,CASSYWDRATETQYF
.,.,TRBV28,CASSLGVGSLQETQYF
.,.,TRBV29-1,CSVEDIWEPKETQYF
.,.,TRBV2,CASSPAPYEQYF
TRBD2,.,TRBV19,CASSPTSGLSYEQYF
TRBD1,.,TRBV4-3,CASSQVGTGGETQYF
TRBD1,.,TRBV5-4,CASRRRDRVLGYTF
TRBD1,.,TRBV5-4,CASSLRRTGVSETQYF
.,.,TRBV4-1,CASSPRVDNRYNEQFF
.,once,TRBV7-8,CASSLGTGSSYEQYF
TRBD1,.,TRBV28,CASSLGQGGQPQHF
TRBD1,.,TRBV11-3,CASSLSEGVRGDGYTF
.,.,TRBV29-1,CSAAGTYEQYF
.,once,TRBV2,CASSVRQNTGELFF
.,.,TRBV6-2/TRBV6-3,CASSLAGRNEKLFF
TRBD1,.,TRBV5-4,CASSFRTGPYSNQPQHF
.,.,TRBV11-2,CASSLDQAVDQPQHF
.,.,TRBV7-9,CASSLASFGSYNEQFF
.,.,TRBV11-3,CASSFGGSTDTQYF
.,.,TRBV6-1,CASSEVARARGEKLFF
.,.,TRBV5-1,CASSLVTDTQYF
.,.,TRBV28,CASSNFEVTQYF
.,.,TRBV11-2,CASSQGGTTYEQYF
.,.,TRBV3-1/TRBV3-2,CASSPSRGVNTEAFF
.,.,TRBV5-5,CASSASPVKTDTQYF
.,.,TRBV7-3,CASSPRQVSNTGELFF
.,.,TRBV27,CASRGAGANYGYTF
.,.,TRBV2,CASITRRDSEAFF
.,.,TRBV27,CASRAGATYEQYF
.,.,TRBV11-2,CASSFPLASPGDEQFF
.,.,TRBV6-1,CASSEGSKDEQYF
.,.,TRBV6-5,CAAGQGLTYEQYF
TRBD2,.,TRBV15,CATSRGLAGVNEQFF
.,.,TRBV5-1,CASSLGLGYNEQFF
.,few,TRBV11-2,CASSPRGTLNTEAFF
TRBD2,few,TRBV9,CASSVDEREGDTQYF
.,.,TRBV7-2,CASSFGDISGGYTF
TRBD2,.,TRBV6-6,CASSFPGLASTDTQYF
.,.,TRBV24-1,CATSDSDRIGEAFF
TRBD2,.,TRBV5-6,CASSWTPRGGVYEQYF
.,.,TRBV20-1,CSASERSTDTQYF
TRBD2,.,TRBV4-2,CASSQEGRGFGQYF
.,.,TRBV7-3,CASSLTGEWNTEAFF